The entry below gives a single T cell receptor beta chain sequence along with its context. Its antigen is not identified. Specified time point: cycle 4 day 1 (C4D1), after less than 7 weeks of nivolumab. Each of the patients experienced relapse following autologous stem cell transplantation, and their brentuximab vedotin exposure differed. Relapsed/refractory classical Hodgkin lymphoma patients had complete, partial or progressive responses. Sequencing was performed with immunoSEQ multiplex PCR; in TCRdb, only in-frame clones are kept and a portion is missing. The sample carries about 110,000 clones, roughly 89% recorded once. V lost 6 bases and J lost 0, with 6 bases in between. Looked up from germline, CDR1 is MNHEY and CDR2 is SVGAGI. This CDR3 spans 14 amino acids. The data were taken from a study of PD-1 blockade in classical Hodgkin lymphoma. Study-level points and caveats: Diversity similar to that of newly diagnosed patients was seen at baseline in complete responders. TCR diversity rose significantly by C4D1 in CD4+ but not CD8+ cells. Exclusion was applied to patients who started nivolumab under 1 year after ASCT.

The origin of this receptor is a human donor with classical Hodgkin lymphoma. The material was peripheral blood mononuclear cells (PBMCs), obtained before the fourth cycle of nivolumab. The J gene is TRBJ1-6, the V gene TRBV6-5; D unclear. This CDR3 is CASSTSSYNSPLHF. CDR3 DNA sequence: TGTGCCAGCAGCACCAGCTCCTATAATTCACCCCTCCACTTT.